A selection of T cell receptor beta chains follows, all from one sample in a study of beta chain features in type 1 diabetes. The protocol was immunoSEQ multiplex PCR, while the TCRdb copy is restricted to in-frame clones and leaves out a portion. The data contain some 160,000 clones, 9% to 10% of them singletons. Sequences were obtained from central memory CD4+ T cells from blood. The receptors were sampled from a woman younger than 35 in good health. Each CDR3 is given with its conserved first and last residue. The D gene is left open where the match is weak. A clone size is listed for some rows: how often the clone was seen (once, few, many), or a class if it is expanded.

V	D	J	size	CDR3	DNA
TRBV11-2	.	TRBJ1-2	.	CASSLSEGDIDGYTF	TGTGCCAGCAGCTTATCTGAAGGGGACATCGATGGCTACACCTTC
TRBV5-1	.	TRBJ2-7	few	CASSLAGDDYEQYF	TGCGCCAGCAGCTTGGCGGGTGATGACTACGAGCAGTACTTC
TRBV27	TRBD1	TRBJ2-6	.	CASTIRGQGDSGANVLTF	TGTGCCAGCACCATAAGGGGACAGGGGGACTCTGGGGCCAACGTCCTGACTTTC
TRBV5-4	TRBD2	TRBJ2-2	.	CASSLDAGGVGELFF	TGTGCCAGCAGCTTGGACGCGGGGGGAGTAGGGGAGCTGTTTTTT
TRBV2	TRBD1	TRBJ1-2	.	CASREWETGSGYGYTF	TGTGCCAGCAGAGAATGGGAGACAGGGAGTGGCTATGGCTACACCTTC
TRBV7-2	TRBD1	TRBJ1-3	.	CASSGRTGDPGNTIYF	TGTGCCAGCAGCGGACGGACAGGAGATCCTGGAAACACCATATATTTT
TRBV6-1	.	TRBJ2-7	many	CASTLLAAASYEQYF	TGTGCCAGTACTTTGTTAGCGGCCGCTTCCTACGAGCAGTACTTC
TRBV11-2	.	TRBJ1-1	.	CASSLARNTEAFF	TGTGCCAGCAGCTTAGCCAGAAACACTGAAGCTTTCTTT
TRBV10-3	TRBD1	TRBJ2-7	few	CAISGGQGGSYEQYF	TGTGCCATCAGTGGGGGACAGGGAGGGTCCTACGAGCAGTACTTC
TRBV4-2	.	TRBJ2-7	few	CASSQLQGLSEQYF	TGTGCCAGCAGTCAACTACAGGGCTTAAGCGAGCAGTACTTC
TRBV5-1	.	TRBJ1-4	few	CASSFEGGNEKLFF	TGCGCCAGCAGCTTTGAAGGGGGAAATGAAAAACTGTTTTTT
TRBV5-1	.	TRBJ1-1	.	CASSLGLRGRGEAFF	TGCGCCAGCAGCTTGGGTCTTCGAGGGAGAGGAGAAGCTTTCTTT
TRBV18	.	TRBJ1-1	few	CASSPGTTGPEAFF	TGTGCCAGCTCACCCGGGACGACAGGACCGGAAGCTTTCTTT
TRBV19	.	TRBJ1-4	.	CASRLSTTSTNEKLFF	TGTGCCAGTAGGCTTTCGACAACCTCAACTAATGAAAAACTGTTTTTT
TRBV30	.	TRBJ2-1	few	CAWSADRYNEQFF	TGTGCCTGGAGTGCAGACAGGTACAATGAGCAGTTCTTC
TRBV5-1	.	TRBJ2-5	few	CASSRDIQETQYF	TGCGCCAGCAGCAGGGACATCCAAGAGACCCAGTACTTC
TRBV5-1	TRBD2	TRBJ2-7	few	CASSLAPGLAGTSSYEQYF	TGCGCCAGCAGCTTGGCACCGGGACTAGCGGGAACGAGCTCCTACGAGCAGTACTTC
TRBV10-3	.	TRBJ2-3	few	CAISESLSTDTQYF	TGTGCCATCAGTGAATCTCTATCCACAGATACGCAGTATTTT
TRBV29-1	TRBD2	TRBJ2-3	few	CSVISGRLRDTQYF	TGCAGCGTTATAAGCGGGAGGCTCAGAGATACGCAGTATTTT
TRBV10-3	TRBD1	TRBJ1-3	.	CAITPGQGGGNTIYF	TGTGCCATCACCCCGGGACAGGGGGGTGGAAACACCATATATTTT
TRBV5-1	TRBD1	TRBJ1-4	few	CASSSSGTGDEKLFF	TGCGCCAGCAGCTCCTCCGGGACAGGGGATGAAAAACTGTTTTTT
TRBV5-1	.	TRBJ1-2	few	CASSLAVDSGYTF	TGCGCCAGCAGCTTGGCCGTGGACAGTGGCTACACCTTC
TRBV11-2	.	TRBJ1-1	few	CASSLSQGITEAFF	TGTGCCAGCAGCTTGTCTCAGGGGATCACTGAAGCTTTCTTT
TRBV30	.	TRBJ1-5	.	CAWSRSLDQPQHF	TGTGCCTGGAGTCGGTCTCTTGATCAGCCCCAGCATTTT
TRBV19	.	TRBJ2-2	few	CASSMVGGAGTGELFF	TGTGCCAGTAGTATGGTAGGAGGGGCCGGCACCGGGGAGCTGTTTTTT
TRBV7-9	.	TRBJ1-1	.	CASSLRLESEAFF	TGTGCCAGCAGCTTAAGGCTGGAGTCTGAAGCTTTCTTT
TRBV7-2	.	TRBJ2-7	.	CASSSTSSVLEQYF	TGTGCCAGCAGCTCGACCTCTAGTGTCCTCGAGCAGTACTTC
TRBV6-1	.	TRBJ1-2	.	CASSSAGDTRRGYTF	TGTGCCAGCAGTTCTGCGGGGGATACGAGACGTGGCTACACCTTC
TRBV10-2	TRBD2	TRBJ2-7	.	CASSEAGESYYEQYF	TGCGCCAGCAGTGAGGCGGGGGAATCCTACTACGAGCAGTACTTC